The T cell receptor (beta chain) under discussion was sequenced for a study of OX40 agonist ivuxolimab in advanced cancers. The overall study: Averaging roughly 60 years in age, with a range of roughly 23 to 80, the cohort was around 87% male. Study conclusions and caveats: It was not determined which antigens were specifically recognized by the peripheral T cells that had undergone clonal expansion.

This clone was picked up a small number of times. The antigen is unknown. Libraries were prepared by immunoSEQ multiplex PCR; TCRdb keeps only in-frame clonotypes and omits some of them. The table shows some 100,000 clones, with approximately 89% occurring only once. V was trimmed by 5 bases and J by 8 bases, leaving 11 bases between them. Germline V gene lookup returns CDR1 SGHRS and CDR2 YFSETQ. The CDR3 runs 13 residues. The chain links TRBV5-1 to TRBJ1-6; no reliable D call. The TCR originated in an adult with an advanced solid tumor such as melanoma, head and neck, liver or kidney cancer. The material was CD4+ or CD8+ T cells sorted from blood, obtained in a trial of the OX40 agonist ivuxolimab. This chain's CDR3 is CASRRVLDSPLHF. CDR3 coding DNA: TGCGCCAGCAGAAGAGTGCTGGATTCACCCCTCCACTTT.